This TCR beta chain was captured in a study of beta chain features in type 1 diabetes. About the study: Examined across all samples were almost 110 million sorted cells.

Expressed TCRB transcripts were sequenced after all isolated RNA was converted to cDNA. The table came from immunoSEQ multiplex PCR; TCRdb's copy has only in-frame clones and leaves some out. This table holds 200,000 to 250,000 clones, more than 15% found once. Study results and caveats: An over-representation of cells with high TCR expression could result from cDNA sequencing. Among patients with Type 1 diabetes, TCRB CDR3s were moderately but significantly shorter in every one of the four CD4+ subsets.

Worth noting for this clone: Its antigen is as yet unknown.

In all sorted populations, purity surpassed 95%. The CDR3 extends over 16 amino acids. V was shortened by 1 base and J by 15 bases, with 22 bases between the two germline ends. Germline lookup yields CDR1 SEHNR and CDR2 FQNEAQ (reference sequence). The V and J genes are TRBV7-9 and TRBJ2-6; D may be TRBD2 (5 bases). This TCR derives from a man aged 30-40 years with type 1 diabetes. The material sequenced was naive CD4+ T cells from blood. The chain's CDR3 is CASSLGDHLGGKGLTF. The CDR3 nucleotides are TGTGCCAGCAGCTTAGGCGATCACCTCGGAGGTAAAGGCCTGACTTTC. The variable domain in full, with the rest retrieved from reference TRBV7-9 and TRBJ2-6, is DTGVSQNPRHKITKRGQNVTFRCDPISEHNRLYWYRQTLGQGPEFLTYFQNEAQLEKSRLLSDRFSAERPKGSFSTLEIQRTEQGDSAMYLCASSLGDHLGGKGLTFGAGSRLTVL.